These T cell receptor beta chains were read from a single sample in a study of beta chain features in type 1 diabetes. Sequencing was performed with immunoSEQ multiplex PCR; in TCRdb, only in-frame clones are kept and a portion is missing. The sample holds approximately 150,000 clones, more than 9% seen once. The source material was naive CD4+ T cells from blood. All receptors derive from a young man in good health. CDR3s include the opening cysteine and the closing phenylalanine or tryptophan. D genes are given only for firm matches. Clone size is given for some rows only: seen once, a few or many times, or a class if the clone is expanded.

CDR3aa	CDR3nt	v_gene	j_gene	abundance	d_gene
CASSRGPGQGGSPLHF	TGCGCCAGCAGCCGTGGACCGGGACAGGGAGGTTCACCCCTCCACTTT	TRBV4-1	TRBJ1-6	.	TRBD1
CASSSRTSGGVVGTDTQYF	TGTGCCAGCAGCTCCCGGACTAGCGGGGGAGTTGTTGGCACAGATACGCAGTATTTT	TRBV7-2	TRBJ2-3	.	TRBD2
CASSQDRAGGWAGELFF	TGCGCCAGCAGCCAAGATCGAGCAGGGGGATGGGCCGGGGAGCTGTTTTTT	TRBV4-3	TRBJ2-2	.	TRBD1
CASSQWSENEKLFF	TGCGCCAGCAGTCAATGGTCTGAGAATGAAAAACTGTTTTTT	TRBV23-1	TRBJ1-4	many	.
CASSYRGARSEKLFF	TGTGCCAGCAGTTACAGGGGCGCGCGTAGTGAAAAACTGTTTTTT	TRBV28	TRBJ1-4	few	TRBD1
CASRGVAAQETQYF	TGCGCCAGCAGGGGGGTAGCGGCCCAGGAGACCCAGTACTTC	TRBV10-2	TRBJ2-5	few	.
CATSRDRISWRSTEAFF	TGTGCCACCAGCAGAGATCGGATATCGTGGAGAAGCACTGAAGCTTTCTTT	TRBV15	TRBJ1-1	.	.
CASSSQRAANTGELFF	TGTGCCAGCAGCTCCCAGAGGGCAGCGAACACCGGGGAGCTGTTTTTT	TRBV7-2	TRBJ2-2	.	.
CSATDSYNSPLHF	TGCAGCGCCACGGACAGTTATAATTCACCCCTCCACTTT	TRBV29-1	TRBJ1-6	.	.
CASSGAGGVGADTQYF	TGTGCCAGCAGCGGAGCCGGCGGGGTAGGTGCAGATACGCAGTATTTT	TRBV9	TRBJ2-3	many	.
CASSPAAGFNEQYF	TGTGCCAGCAGCCCCGCGGCGGGGTTTAACGAGCAGTACTTC	TRBV7-9	TRBJ2-7	few	.
CAISGKQGEDNSPLHF	TGTGCCATCAGTGGGAAACAGGGGGAAGATAATTCACCCCTCCACTTT	TRBV10-3	TRBJ1-6	.	TRBD1
CASSSQGTGYEQYF	TGTGCCAGCAGCTCGCAAGGGACAGGCTACGAGCAGTACTTC	TRBV7-2	TRBJ2-7	.	TRBD1
CASSPGGRSYEQYF	TGTGCCAGCTCACCAGGGGGCCGCTCCTACGAGCAGTACTTC	TRBV18	TRBJ2-7	few	.
CASSLKGLAGSGELFF	TGCGCCAGCAGCTTGAAAGGACTAGCGGGCTCCGGGGAGCTGTTTTTT	TRBV5-1	TRBJ2-2	.	TRBD2
CASSFQGADTIYF	TGTGCCAGCAGCTTCCAGGGGGCGGACACCATATATTTT	TRBV7-9	TRBJ1-3	few	TRBD1
CASSSPGGGRDTQYF	TGTGCCAGCAGCTCTCCGGGGGGCGGAAGGGATACGCAGTATTTT	TRBV7-9	TRBJ2-3	.	.
CASSVAVGSRVQETQYF	TGTGCCAGCAGCGTAGCCGTTGGGTCCAGGGTCCAAGAGACCCAGTACTTC	TRBV9	TRBJ2-5	.	.
CASRGTGRSYNSPLHF	TGTGCCAGCAGGGGGACAGGGAGGTCCTATAATTCACCCCTCCACTTT	TRBV28	TRBJ1-6	few	TRBD1
CASSIGTGGGSNQPQHF	TGTGCCAGTAGTATAGGGACAGGGGGCGGTAGCAATCAGCCCCAGCATTTT	TRBV19	TRBJ1-5	.	TRBD1
CASSESAGNTIYF	TGTGCCAGCAGTGAGAGTGCTGGAAACACCATATATTTT	TRBV6-4	TRBJ1-3	few	.
CASGGAGMYTEAFF	TGTGCCAGCGGAGGGGCCGGGATGTACACTGAAGCTTTCTTT	TRBV7-6	TRBJ1-1	few	.
CASSESLGGAYNEQFF	TGTGCCAGCAGTGAATCTCTCGGGGGGGCCTACAATGAGCAGTTCTTC	TRBV25-1	TRBJ2-1	.	TRBD2
CASSFLWRGTETEAFF	.	TRBV19	TRBJ1-1	few	.
CASSPTGVEQYF	TGTGCCAGCAGTCCAACAGGGGTCGAGCAGTACTTC	TRBV2	TRBJ2-7	once	TRBD1
CASSRLADSTDTQYF	TGCGCCAGCAGCCGACTAGCGGACAGCACAGATACGCAGTATTTT	TRBV4-3	TRBJ2-3	few	TRBD2
CASSLWTSGGVKETQYF	TGTGCCAGCAGTTTATGGACTAGCGGGGGGGTAAAAGAGACCCAGTACTTC	TRBV28	TRBJ2-5	.	TRBD2
CASSVDRNSNQPQHF	TGTGCCAGCAGTGTGGACAGAAATAGCAATCAGCCCCAGCATTTT	TRBV6-5	TRBJ1-5	few	.
CASSFRSGRQPQHF	TGTGCCAGCAGTTTTCGCTCAGGTCGACAGCCCCAGCATTTT	TRBV28	TRBJ1-5	few	.
CASSPPGGPLYEQYF	TGTGCCAGCAGTCCCCCCGGGGGGCCCCTCTACGAGCAGTACTTC	TRBV28	TRBJ2-7	.	.
CASSRTVRLYEQYF	TGCGCCAGCAGCCGGACAGTTAGACTCTACGAGCAGTACTTC	TRBV4-3	TRBJ2-7	.	.
CASTRGTLYQETQYF	TGTGCCAGCACCCGGGGGACCCTGTACCAAGAGACCCAGTACTTC	TRBV6-5	TRBJ2-5	few	.
CASSEALGGAETQYF	TGTGCCAGCAGTGAAGCGCTTGGAGGGGCGGAGACCCAGTACTTC	TRBV6-1	TRBJ2-5	few	.
CASSLQGWQEQYF	TGTGCCAGCAGCTTACAGGGATGGCAAGAGCAGTACTTC	TRBV7-8	TRBJ2-5	.	.
CASRPYRGFAYEQYF	TGTGCCAGCAGACCGTACAGGGGCTTCGCCTACGAGCAGTACTTC	TRBV6-5	TRBJ2-7	.	TRBD1
CASTGRTANQPQHF	TGTGCCAGCACCGGAAGGACAGCTAATCAGCCCCAGCATTTT	TRBV6-1	TRBJ1-5	.	.
CASSPPRGTDTQYF	TGCGCCAGCAGCCCACCCCGCGGCACAGATACGCAGTATTTT	TRBV4-1	TRBJ2-3	.	.
CASSLVRTGSYNEQFF	TGTGCCAGCAGCTTAGTTCGGACAGGTTCCTACAATGAGCAGTTCTTC	TRBV7-2	TRBJ2-1	few	TRBD1
CASSFEGAGNTEAFF	TGTGCCAGCAGTTTCGAGGGGGCTGGGAACACTGAAGCTTTCTTT	TRBV27	TRBJ1-1	few	TRBD1
CASSLVRGRELFF	TGCGCCAGCAGCTTGGTAAGGGGTCGGGAGCTGTTTTTT	TRBV5-1	TRBJ2-2	.	.
CASSYRQGADTGELFF	TGTGCCAGTAGTTATAGACAGGGGGCGGACACCGGGGAGCTGTTTTTT	TRBV19	TRBJ2-2	few	TRBD1
CSVRQGLVDSPLHF	TGCAGCGTTCGACAGGGACTGGTGGATTCACCCCTCCACTTT	TRBV29-1	TRBJ1-6	many	TRBD1
CASSHRQEGDTEAFF	TGCGCCAGCAGCCATAGACAGGAAGGGGACACTGAAGCTTTCTTT	TRBV4-3	TRBJ1-1	few	.
CASSLVPVNNSPLHF	TGCGCCAGCAGCTTGGTTCCAGTAAACAATTCACCCCTCCACTTT	TRBV5-1	TRBJ1-6	.	.